This T cell receptor (beta chain) was documented in a study of T cell clones after liver transplantation. TCRdb's copy holds only in-frame clones and misses some; the assay was immunoSEQ multiplex PCR. The sample comprises 75,000 to 95,000 clones, less than 90% of which are singletons, and approximately 2.8% rests with the top ten. Between the trimmed V and J ends, which lost 4 bases and 7 bases, there was a span of 8 bases. This CDR3 comprises 12 residues. CDR1 and CDR2 from the germline V gene are SGHNT and YENEEA. The input for sequencing was CD4+ T cells from blood, taken at the 22-month timepoint. The clonotype originates from a human patient who received a liver transplant. Some T cells may be provided by the graft donor. The chain has TRBV11-3 and TRBJ2-1; no definite D call. CDR3 sequence reads: CASSSSINEQFF. The DNA of the CDR3 is TGTGCCAGCAGCTCCTCCATAAATGAGCAGTTCTTC.